This is a list of T cell receptor beta chains from one sample in a study of vaccination and CD4 T cells after COVID-19. Antigens of these TCRs are unknown. One entry per CDR3 protein results from TCRdb running MiXCR on the PCR reads. The top ten clones hold 25% to 30% of a sample with approximately 6,600 distinct CDR3 sequences, roughly 22% of them seen once. The material was CD4+ T cells from blood, cultured in vitro, obtained after SARS-CoV-2 vaccination. The source of these receptors is a human donor who had recovered from COVID-19. CDR3s include the opening cysteine and the closing phenylalanine or tryptophan.

j_call v_call cdr3_aa
TRBJ2-2 TRBV5-4 CASSTSGRYTGELFF
TRBJ2-5 TRBV27 CASRPTLSGLFQGTQYF
TRBJ1-6 TRBV28 CASSFGRGFGSPLHF
TRBJ2-1 TRBV24-1 CATSDLRQGGDNEQFF
TRBJ2-7 TRBV5-4 CASSAQGASYEQYF
TRBJ2-5 TRBV11-1 CASSPTREETQYF
TRBJ2-1 TRBV27 CASSSVSDWEYNEQFF
TRBJ2-1 TRBV7-2 CASSSSTGGGVNEQFF
TRBJ2-6 TRBV27 CASSFASGANVLTF
TRBJ2-5 TRBV24-1 CATSALRGAQETQYF
TRBJ2-3 TRBV6-1 CASSPFKRVSTDTQYF
TRBJ1-5 TRBV9 CASSVGGTGNQPQHF
TRBJ1-2 TRBV6-1 CASRTGSLYGYTF
TRBJ1-6 TRBV28 CASSSTRNSPLHF
TRBJ2-7 TRBV24-1 CATSDPLPGQRSYEQYF
TRBJ2-7 TRBV20-1 CSASPAGYEQYF
TRBJ2-1 TRBV6-5 CASSYSNTDTGGGLYNEQFF
TRBJ2-4 TRBV20-1 CSAGTENIQYF
TRBJ2-5 TRBV5-1 CASSQGHLGETQYF
TRBJ1-5 TRBV28 CASSFWNQPQHF
TRBJ2-1 TRBV24-1 CATSRAGVDEQFF
TRBJ1-2 TRBV19 CASSRDRGGNYGYTF
TRBJ2-3 TRBV10-3 CAISLENTDTQYF
TRBJ2-7 TRBV20-1 CSARRQGARNEQYF